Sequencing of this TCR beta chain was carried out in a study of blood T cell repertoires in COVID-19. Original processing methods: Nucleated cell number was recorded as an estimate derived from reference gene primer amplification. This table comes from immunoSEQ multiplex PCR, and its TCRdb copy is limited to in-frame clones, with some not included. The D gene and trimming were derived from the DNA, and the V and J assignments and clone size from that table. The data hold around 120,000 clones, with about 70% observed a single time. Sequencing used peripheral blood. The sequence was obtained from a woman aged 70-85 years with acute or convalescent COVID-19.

CDR3 coding DNA: TGTGCCAGCAGTTCCCGGTCCCTCGGCCAAGAGACCCAGTACTTC. Its translation is CASSSRSLGQETQYF. J is TRBJ2-5 and V is TRBV28; D call uncertain. In germline, CDR1 is MDHEN, CDR2 SYDVKM. Trimming pared 4 bases from V and 1 base from J, leaving 13 bases between. CDR3 size: 15 residues. The variable domain in full, with the rest retrieved from reference TRBV28 and TRBJ2-5, is DVKVTQSSRYLVKRTGEKVFLECVQDMDHENMFWYRQDPGLGLRLIYFSYDVKMKEKGDIPEGYSVSREKKERFSLILESASTNQTSMYLCASSSRSLGQETQYFGPGTRLLVL.